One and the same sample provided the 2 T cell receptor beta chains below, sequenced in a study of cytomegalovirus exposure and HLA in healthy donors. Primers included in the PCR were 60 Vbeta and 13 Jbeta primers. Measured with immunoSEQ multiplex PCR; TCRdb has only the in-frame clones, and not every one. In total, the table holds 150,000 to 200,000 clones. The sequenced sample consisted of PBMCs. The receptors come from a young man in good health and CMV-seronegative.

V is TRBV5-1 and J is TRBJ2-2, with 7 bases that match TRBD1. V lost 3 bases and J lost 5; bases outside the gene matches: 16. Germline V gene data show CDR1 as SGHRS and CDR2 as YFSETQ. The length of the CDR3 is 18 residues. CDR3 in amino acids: CASSSRSKLTGATGELFF. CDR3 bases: TGCGCCAGCAGCTCTCGCAGCAAACTTACAGGGGCAACCGGGGAGCTGTTTTTT.

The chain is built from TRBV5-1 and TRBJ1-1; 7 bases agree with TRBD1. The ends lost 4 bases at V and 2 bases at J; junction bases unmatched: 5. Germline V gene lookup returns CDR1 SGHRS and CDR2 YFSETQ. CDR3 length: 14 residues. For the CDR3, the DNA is TGCGCCAGCAGCAAGGGACAGCCTAACACTGAAGCTTTCTTT. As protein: CASSKGQPNTEAFF.